This T cell receptor beta chain was sequenced for a study of blood T cell repertoires in COVID-19 (dated by TCRdb to the early 2020s). For the wider study: Samples covering the acute and convalescent phases of COVID-19 were provided by collaborators in the United States, Italy and Spain. The prospective study material was composed of cDNA or gDNA derived from T cells, B-cell-depleted T cells, or PBMCs. Subjects who had been exposed to COVID-19, were actively infected with it, or had recovered from it provided the deeply sampled blood TCRbeta repertoires that made up the dataset. The repertoires were released in a freely available public database intended as a resource for research on the immune response to SARS-CoV-2. The samples were drawn from the first 160 participants of the ongoing ImmuneRACE study and from under 1,500 subjects provided by 6 global collaborators. Sample metadata almost always included a de-identified subject ID, COVID-19 status, age in years and sex. HLA class I and class II types, where available, came from metadata supplied by the sample provider rather than from assay-based typing.

This clone showed up just once. The specificity of this receptor is unknown. No quality values exist for individual bases; no much larger clone is one base distant. Whole blood was collected in K2EDTA tubes by collaborating institutions according to the institutions' own protocols. For TCRbeta analysis, collaborators shipped samples as frozen whole blood, isolated PBMCs, or DNA extracted from either of those sample types. TCRbeta CDR3 regions were amplified from genomic DNA by means of the immunoSEQ Assay, a bias-controlled multiplex PCR. On the authors' methods: Within the assay, amplification of reference gene primers was used to estimate how many nucleated cells each sample contained. To quantify the absolute abundance of each unique TCRbeta CDR3 rearrangement, sequence reads were collapsed and filtered. Productive Simpson clonality was computed per sample as the square root of Simpson's diversity index over productive rearrangements. TCRdb obtained this table from immuneACCESS and retained in-frame rearrangements with V and J assigned. These tables miss some clones; where compared with another copy, unresolved V genes account for less than half of the shortfall, and the remainder is unexplained. That table supplies the V and J calls and clone size; D and trimming were determined from the DNA. Across this sample there are some 200,000 clones, with 90% to 95% seen only once. The top ten clonotypes cover around 1.2% of the sample.

Ends trimmed: V by 6 bases, J by 8 bases; bases unmatched to a gene: 5. CDR3 length: 15 amino acids, cysteine to phenylalanine. Of all the DNA, just the CDR3 is kept, 45 bases in frame from base 1. As encoded in the germline V gene (reference sequence), CDR1 is LNHDA while CDR2 is SQIVND. The investigation overall reported the following: How much clinical and demographic metadata was included differed by source and by participant, and the metadata was provided uncurated.

The chain joins TRBV19 to TRBJ2-1; TRBD2 agrees with 15 junctional bases. Sequencing was carried out using peripheral blood. The TCR was taken from a man between 25 and 39 years old with acute or convalescent COVID-19. The CDR3 sequence is CASRPGLAGGDEQFF. The DNA sequence follows: TGTGCCAGTAGGCCGGGACTAGCGGGAGGAGATGAGCAGTTCTTC.